These 18 T cell receptor beta chains came from one sample sequenced in a study of cytomegalovirus exposure and HLA in healthy donors. In the PCR, 60 Vbeta and 13 Jbeta primers were used. TCRdb's copy holds only in-frame clones and misses some; the assay was immunoSEQ multiplex PCR. Seen here are 120,000 or so clones, over 65% observed once, and the top ten hold about 1.8%. Material for sequencing was PBMCs. All receptors derive from a man younger than 35 in good health and CMV-seronegative.

In this sample, this clone turned up a few times. The rearrangement uses TRBV18 and TRBJ2-5, with 10 bases fitting TRBD2. The CDR3 is 14 residues long. J was trimmed by 3 bases and V by 5 bases; bases with no gene match: 3. The germline gives CDR1 KGHSH, CDR2 LQKENI. DNA for the CDR3: TGTGCCAGCTCATCGGGACTAGCGAAAGAGACCCAGTACTTC. Protein product: CASSSGLAKETQYF.

The chain couples TRBV4-1 to TRBJ2-2; 8 bases line up with TRBD1. The germline V gene encodes CDR1 MGHRA and CDR2 YSYEKL. The V segment lost 0 bases and the J segment 0 bases; nucleotides outside the gene matches: 9. This CDR3 spans 19 amino acids. The CDR3 nucleotides are TGCGCCAGCAGCCAAGATCGCCAGGGGGCTAATACGAACACCGGGGAGCTGTTTTTT. It is translated as CASSQDRQGANTNTGELFF.

The CDR3 DNA sequence: TGTGCCAGCTCACCGGGCGAAGGTAGCTCCTACGAGCAGTACTTC. Encoded protein: CASSPGEGSSYEQYF. V gene TRBV18 combines with J gene TRBJ2-7; D remains ambiguous. The CDR3 is 15 amino acids. Trimming removed 3 bases at V and 0 bases at J, with 12 bases between. CDR1 and CDR2 (germline): KGHSH, LQKENI.

The rearrangement joins TRBV7-8 to TRBJ2-7; a possible D gene is TRBD1 (6 bases). The V gene lost 2 bases and the J gene lost 0 bases, with 8 bases spanning the gap. Germline V gives CDR1 SGHVS, CDR2 FQNEAQ. The CDR3 runs 14 residues. CDR3 sequence reads: CASSLSGVSYEQYF. CDR3 in DNA: TGTGCCAGCAGCTTATCAGGGGTCTCCTACGAGCAGTACTTC.

V is TRBV9 and J is TRBJ2-2; D perhaps matches TRBD2 (6 bases). The CDR3 spans 18 residues. Germline values: CDR1 SGDLS, CDR2 YYNGEE. Trimming stripped 0 bases from V and 3 bases from J, with 18 bases between. The CDR3 here is CASSVAWGDLRDTGELFF. The CDR3 bases are TGTGCCAGCAGCGTAGCTTGGGGGGACCTAAGGGACACCGGGGAGCTGTTTTTT. The entire variable domain, with the rest obtained from reference TRBV9 and TRBJ2-2, is as follows: DSGVTQTPKHLITATGQRVTLRCSPRSGDLSVYWYQQSLDQGLQFLIQYYNGEERAKGNILERFSAQQFPDLHSELNLSSLELGDSALYFCASSVAWGDLRDTGELFFGEGSRLTVL.

The chain combines TRBV6-5 with TRBJ2-1; 8 bases agree with TRBD1. CDR1 is MNHEY, CDR2 SVGAGI, per germline. The length of the CDR3 is 15 residues. The trim removed 6 bases at V and 6 bases at J, leaving 10 bases unmatched. The CDR3 protein is CASSLTGDPSNEQFF. The DNA of the CDR3 is TGTGCCAGCAGCTTGACAGGGGACCCTTCCAATGAGCAGTTCTTC.

The chain links TRBV7-9 to TRBJ2-3; 14 nucleotides line up with TRBD2. The CDR3 loop spans 14 amino acids. Germline-derived CDR1 and CDR2 are SEHNR and FQNEAQ (reference sequence). J lost 6 bases, V lost 4 bases, and 0 bases had no gene match. CDR3 DNA: TGTGCCAGCAGCTGGACTAGCGGGGGGGATACGCAGTATTTT. Amino acid sequence: CASSWTSGGDTQYF.

Remarks on this clone: Different DNA sequences within this sample yield the same CDR3. CDR3 protein: CASSIRGGNTEAFF. CDR3 nucleotide sequence: TGTGCCAGTAGTATAAGAGGGGGTAACACTGAAGCTTTCTTT. The V and J genes are TRBV19 and TRBJ1-1; tentatively, D is TRBD1 (6 bases). The CDR3 runs 14 residues. Deletions cut 2 bases from V and 2 bases from J, with 9 bases between. The germline V gene has CDR1 LNHDA and CDR2 SQIVND (reference sequence).

This rearrangement joins TRBV7-2 to TRBJ2-1; 11 bases are a match to TRBD1. The CDR3 sequence is 14 residues long. CDR1 and CDR2 from the germline V gene are SGHTA and FQGNSA. J was trimmed by 4 bases and V by 11 bases; bases with no gene match: 7. The CDR3 region has the DNA TGTGCCTGCATGGGACAGGGGGGTTACAATGAGCAGTTCTTC. Translating gives CACMGQGGYNEQFF.

The chain carries TRBV11-2 and TRBJ2-1; TRBD2 aligns across 8 bases. V was clipped by 4 bases and J by 7 bases; unmatched bases: 12. The CDR3 has 16 amino acids. Germline lookup yields CDR1 SGHAT and CDR2 FQNNGV. For the CDR3, the DNA is TGTGCCAGCAGCTCCCCGGGACTAGTCGGGTATAATGAGCAGTTCTTC. Protein: CASSSPGLVGYNEQFF.

V usage is TRBV28 and J usage is TRBJ2-5, with D possibly being TRBD2 (5 bases). The V gene lost 3 bases and the J gene lost 3 bases, with 17 bases spanning the gap. The CDR3 is 16 amino acids. Germline-derived CDR1 and CDR2 are MDHEN and SYDVKM. CDR3 in amino acids: CASSLSAGVGEETQYF. The CDR3, as DNA: TGTGCCAGCAGTTTGAGCGCAGGCGTGGGAGAAGAGACCCAGTACTTC.

The chain recombines TRBV5-1 with TRBJ2-5, with 12 bases lining up with TRBD2. This CDR3 contains 17 residues. V was clipped by 0 bases and J by 1 base; unmatched bases: 4. The germline V gene encodes CDR1 SGHRS and CDR2 YFSETQ. CDR3: CASSLASGGAGQETQYF. CDR3 DNA sequence: TGCGCCAGCAGCTTGGCTAGCGGGGGGGCAGGCCAAGAGACCCAGTACTTC.

In this sample, this clone turned up a few times. The V and J genes are TRBV6-6 and TRBJ1-4; D is possibly TRBD1 (5 bases). V lost 5 bases to trimming and J lost 8 bases, with 15 bases between them. The germline V gene has CDR1 MNHNY and CDR2 SVGAGI (reference sequence). The CDR3 runs 14 residues. CDR3: CASSRQHYNEKLFF. CDR3 in DNA: TGTGCCAGCAGTAGACAGCATTACAACGAAAAACTGTTTTTT.

This chain links TRBV5-4 with TRBJ2-3; 7 bases fit TRBD2. The CDR3 is 19 amino acids. J gave up 1 base and V 0 bases, and 14 bases lay outside the gene matches. Germline lookup yields CDR1 SGHNT and CDR2 YYREEE (reference sequence). In nucleotides, the CDR3 is TGTGCCAGCAGCTTGGGGGCCCTTGCCGGGGGGATCGGCACAGATACGCAGTATTTT. This codes for CASSLGALAGGIGTDTQYF.

J is TRBJ1-2 and V is TRBV4-1; 7 positions agree with TRBD1. CDR1 is MGHRA and CDR2 is YSYEKL in the germline V gene. The CDR3 extends over 18 amino acids. The V and J ends lost 4 bases and 0 bases, in that order; junction bases with no gene match: 14. Here the CDR3 reads CASSRGGQVGPPNYGYTF. As DNA, the CDR3 is TGCGCCAGCAGCCGAGGAGGACAGGTTGGCCCTCCTAACTATGGCTACACCTTC.

The V call is TRBV10-3, the J call TRBJ2-5; 16 bases are shared with TRBD2. The CDR3 has 18 amino acids. Germline V CDR1 and CDR2: ENHRY, SYGVKD. The ends lost 5 bases at V and 5 bases at J; junction bases unmatched: 11. CDR3 sequence: CAISSGLAGGLGGETQYF. As DNA, the CDR3 is TGTGCCATCAGTTCGGGACTAGCGGGGGGGCTAGGGGGGGAGACCCAGTACTTC.

The chain is built from TRBV18 and TRBJ2-3; TRBD2 matches at 10 bases. This CDR3 is 17 amino acids long. The trim removed 2 bases at V and 1 base at J, leaving 6 bases unmatched. Germline CDR1 is KGHSH and CDR2 is LQKENI. The CDR3 spells CASSPLAGTSGTDTQYF. CDR3 sequence (DNA): TGTGCCAGCTCACCATTGGCTGGGACTAGCGGCACAGATACGCAGTATTTT.

This clone rates as medium-sized (0.01 to 0.1%). This chain connects TRBV7-9 to TRBJ1-2, with 7 bases fitting TRBD1. This CDR3 comprises 16 residues. Germline CDR1 SEHNR, CDR2 FQNEAQ (reference sequence). V was clipped by 5 bases and J by 7 bases; unmatched bases: 16. Here the CDR3 DNA reads TGTGCCAGCAGCCTGGAGTATGAGGGGGCGAGGAGTGGCTACACCTTC. Translating gives CASSLEYEGARSGYTF. Full variable domain (remainder filled in from reference TRBV7-9 and TRBJ1-2): DTGVSQNPRHKITKRGQNVTFRCDPISEHNRLYWYRQTLGQGPEFLTYFQNEAQLEKSRLLSDRFSAERPKGSFSTLEIQRTEQGDSAMYLCASSLEYEGARSGYTFGSGTRLTVV.